Listed below are T cell receptor beta chains from one sample, sequenced in a study of blood T cell repertoires in COVID-19. Method: immunoSEQ multiplex PCR; TCRdb's copy keeps in-frame clones and lacks some. The table records 250,000 to 300,000 clones, roughly 84% of them present only once. Sequenced input: peripheral blood. The receptor source for this set is a man in his fifties or sixties with acute or convalescent COVID-19. The CDR3 runs from the conserved cysteine through the conserved F or W. The D gene is left open where the match is weak. Where a row states a size, it is once, few, many or the class of an expanded clone; other rows omit it.

J | D | size | V | CDR3 | DNA
TRBJ1-1 | NA | many | TRBV7-9 | CASSPTGHYTEAFF | TGTGCCAGCAGCCCTACGGGACATTACACTGAAGCTTTCTTT
TRBJ1-6 | NA | NA | TRBV6-1 | CASSDGGQNLKPYNSPLHF | TGTGCCAGCAGTGATGGTGGACAGAACTTGAAGCCTTATAATTCACCCCTCCACTTT
TRBJ2-7 | NA | few | TRBV2 | CASSGLTLATYEQYF | TGTGCCAGCAGTGGACTAACCCTAGCCACCTACGAGCAGTACTTC
TRBJ1-5 | NA | NA | TRBV19 | CASSRDKGNQPQHF | TGTGCCAGTAGCCGGGACAAGGGCAATCAGCCCCAGCATTTT
TRBJ2-3 | NA | NA | TRBV7-9 | CASSFPVPRTDTQYF | TGTGCCAGCAGCTTCCCAGTCCCCCGCACAGATACGCAGTATTTT
TRBJ2-2 | NA | NA | TRBV5-1 | CASSSVRPENTGELFF | TGCGCCAGCAGCTCAGTCAGGCCAGAGAACACCGGGGAGCTGTTTTTT
TRBJ2-3 | TRBD2 | NA | TRBV5-6 | CASSPLLAGGPTDTQYF | TGTGCCAGCAGCCCTCTCCTAGCGGGAGGGCCCACAGATACGCAGTATTTT
TRBJ2-3 | NA | NA | TRBV6-5 | CASRSGGHAGDTQYF | TGTGCCAGCAGGTCGGGGGGACACGCTGGAGATACGCAGTATTTT
TRBJ1-2 | NA | NA | TRBV6-4 | CASSDNGETDNYGYTF | TGTGCCAGCAGTGACAATGGTGAGACAGACAACTATGGCTACACCTTC
TRBJ2-7 | TRBD2 | NA | TRBV6-2/TRBV6-3 | CASSSGTTKLGEQYF | TGTGCCAGCAGTTCCGGGACTACGAAACTGGGGGAGCAGTACTTC
TRBJ1-5 | NA | few | TRBV28 | CASSLRGAGNQPQHF | TGTGCCAGCAGTTTGCGGGGGGCTGGCAATCAGCCCCAGCATTTT
TRBJ2-3 | TRBD2 | once | TRBV5-6 | CASSLFLAGGLRDTQYF | TGTGCCAGCAGCTTGTTTCTAGCGGGGGGGCTTAGAGATACGCAGTATTTT
TRBJ2-5 | TRBD1 | NA | TRBV3-1/TRBV3-2 | CASSQGSRGTGETQYF | TGTGCCAGCAGCCAAGGGTCTAGGGGGACAGGCGAGACCCAGTACTTC
TRBJ2-5 | NA | NA | TRBV13 | CASSLQETQYF | TGTGCCAGCAGCCTGCAAGAGACCCAGTACTTC
TRBJ1-2 | TRBD1 | NA | TRBV19 | CASSILEGARDGYTF | TGTGCCAGTAGTATCTTGGAGGGGGCTAGAGATGGCTACACCTTC
TRBJ2-5 | TRBD2 | NA | TRBV6-2/TRBV6-3 | CASSYSRTSGGQETQYF | TGTGCCAGCAGTTACTCGAGGACTAGCGGGGGACAAGAGACCCAGTACTTC
TRBJ1-2 | NA | once | TRBV28 | CASSLNTQAYGYTF | TGTGCCAGCAGCCTAAATACTCAAGCCTATGGCTACACCTTC
TRBJ2-7 | TRBD2 | NA | TRBV4-2 | CASSQGRAGGQLGEQYF | TGTGCCAGCAGCCAGGGTCGAGCGGGGGGACAATTGGGGGAGCAGTACTTC
TRBJ2-1 | TRBD1 | NA | TRBV28 | CASSSTGGSYNEQFF | TGTGCCAGCAGTTCGACAGGGGGCTCCTACAATGAGCAGTTCTTC
TRBJ1-4 | TRBD1 | NA | TRBV9 | CASSVTGAGNEKLFF | TGTGCCAGCAGCGTCACAGGGGCTGGTAATGAAAAACTGTTTTTT
TRBJ2-5 | NA | NA | TRBV6-5 | CASRPGQGGSETQYF | TGTGCCAGCAGGCCCGGACAGGGAGGGTCAGAGACCCAGTACTTC
TRBJ2-5 | TRBD2 | NA | TRBV4-2 | CASSQQAGGPGRETQYF | TGTGCCAGCAGCCAACAAGCGGGGGGGCCTGGAAGAGAGACCCAGTACTTC
TRBJ2-2 | TRBD2 | NA | TRBV6-6 | CASSIAGEAGELFF | TGTGCCAGCAGTATAGCGGGAGAGGCCGGGGAGCTGTTTTTT
TRBJ2-7 | TRBD2 | NA | TRBV7-2 | CASSLATGGGRYEQYF | TGTGCCAGCAGCTTAGCGACGGGAGGGGGACGGTACGAGCAGTACTTC
TRBJ1-2 | NA | NA | TRBV28 | CASSLERGRGYTF | TGTGCCAGCAGTTTAGAAAGGGGTCGTGGCTACACCTTC
TRBJ2-3 | TRBD2 | NA | TRBV7-2 | CASSNRLAGVKDTQYF | TGTGCCAGCAGCAACAGACTAGCGGGAGTGAAAGATACGCAGTATTTT
TRBJ1-2 | TRBD1 | NA | TRBV7-2 | CASSLVVTGGIGYTF | TGTGCCAGCAGCTTAGTTGTGACAGGGGGTATTGGCTACACCTTC
TRBJ1-3 | TRBD1 | NA | TRBV27 | CASSFRQGSNTIYF | TGTGCCAGCAGTTTCAGACAGGGAAGCAACACCATATATTTT
TRBJ1-6 | NA | NA | TRBV18 | CASSTGLDNSPLHF | TGTGCCAGCTCAACGGGACTCGACAATTCACCCCTCCACTTT
TRBJ1-4 | NA | NA | TRBV7-9 | CASSSAPVGEKLFF | TGTGCCAGCAGCTCCGCCCCGGTCGGGGAAAAACTGTTTTTT
TRBJ1-2 | NA | NA | TRBV2 | CASSRGPNYGYTF | TGTGCCAGCTCCCGAGGCCCTAACTATGGCTACACCTTC